Below are 10 T cell receptor beta chains sequenced from a single sample in a study of blood T cell repertoires in COVID-19 (dated by TCRdb to the early 2020s). Library prep was done by the immunoSEQ multiplex PCR assay. TCRdb's version of the immuneACCESS table is confined to in-frame rearrangements and falls short of the full clone set. An unresolved V gene accounts for under half of the shortfall where checked; the remainder is of unknown origin. For this sample the table gives more than 200,000 clones, of which about 89% were detected only once. The ten largest account for under 2.5% of the sample. Material: PBMCs or T cells enriched from blood (not recorded which). The receptors derive from a woman aged 18-35 years who had recovered from COVID-19.

The chain couples TRBV3-1 (or the pseudogene TRBV3-2) to TRBJ2-2; 9 nucleotides agree with TRBD2. The germline V gene has CDR1 LGHDT and CDR2 YNNKEL (reference sequence). The V segment lost 4 bases and the J segment 2 bases; nucleotides outside the gene matches: 5. The CDR3 covers 16 residues. CDR3 in DNA: TGTGCCAGCAGCCGTCATAGCGGGAGAAACACCGGGGAGCTGTTTTTT. Protein product: CASSRHSGRNTGELFF.

The chain has TRBV5-1 and TRBJ2-3, with a tentative D call TRBD1 (6 bases). The length of the CDR3 is 15 residues. Germline assignment: CDR1 SGHRS and CDR2 YFSETQ. The ends were cut back, 4 bases at V and 4 bases at J, with 16 bases in the middle. The CDR3 coding sequence is TGCGCCAGCAGCCTAGGGACACTCACTCCAGATACGCAGTATTTT. Its protein product is CASSLGTLTPDTQYF.

The chain uses TRBV4-1 and TRBJ1-5; 7 bases are shared with TRBD1. With V trimmed by 3 bases and J by 3 bases, 5 bases remained unmatched. In germline, CDR1 is MGHRA, CDR2 YSYEKL. CDR3 size: 15 residues. In nucleotides, the CDR3 is TGCGCCAGCAGCCAGATTACAGGGGTCAATCAGCCCCAGCATTTT. This sequence encodes CASSQITGVNQPQHF.

The gene calls are TRBV4-1 and TRBJ2-7; a weak D match, TRBD2 (5 bases). The CDR3 runs 15 residues. Germline V gives CDR1 MGHRA, CDR2 YSYEKL. Trimming took off 0 bases at V and 5 bases at J, with 14 bases between the two ends. The CDR3 sequence: CASSQEAGGRHEQYF. As DNA, the CDR3 is TGCGCCAGCAGCCAAGAGGCGGGCGGCCGCCACGAGCAGTACTTC.

The rearrangement links TRBV4-1 to TRBJ2-6, with D tentatively TRBD1 (6 bases). The CDR3 runs to 16 residues. CDR1 is MGHRA, CDR2 YSYEKL, per germline. The germline V and J ends were trimmed by 2 bases and 4 bases, with 12 bases remaining between them. The CDR3 nucleotides are TGCGCCAGCAGCCAACCACAGGGCCCCGGGGCCAACGTCCTGACTTTC. Amino acids: CASSQPQGPGANVLTF.

The rearrangement uses TRBV2 and TRBJ1-1; D is unclear. Trimming took off 6 bases at V and 1 base at J, with 12 bases between the two ends. CDR1 and CDR2 from the germline V gene are SNHLY and FYNNEI. The CDR3 has 14 residues. Written as DNA, the CDR3 is TGTGCCAGCAGCGGGAACAAGGCGAACACTGAAGCTTTCTTT. It specifies CASSGNKANTEAFF.

The V call is TRBV18, the J call TRBJ1-2; D ambiguous. This CDR3 has 15 amino acids. The germline CDR1 and CDR2 sequences are KGHSH and LQKENI. The V gene lost 0 bases and the J gene lost 4 bases, with 12 bases spanning the gap. The CDR3 here is CASSPPDYRVYGYTF. CDR3 DNA sequence: TGTGCCAGCTCACCACCTGACTACCGGGTCTATGGCTACACCTTC.

The chain is built from TRBV13 and TRBJ2-3; 16 nucleotides agree with TRBD2. The CDR3 has 19 amino acids. With 7 bases clipped from V and 3 bases from J, the junction kept 13 bases outside the gene matches. CDR1 is PRHDT, CDR2 FYEKMQ, per germline (reference sequence). Here the CDR3 DNA reads TGTGCCAGCACGGACCGAACCGGGACTAGCGGGGGGGCGACAGATACGCAGTATTTT. This translates into CASTDRTGTSGGATDTQYF.

The J gene is TRBJ1-2, the V gene TRBV3-1 (or the pseudogene TRBV3-2), with 9 bases lining up with TRBD1. The ends lost 4 bases at V and 7 bases at J; junction bases unmatched: 10. The CDR3 runs to 15 residues. Germline assignment: CDR1 LGHDT and CDR2 YNNKEL (reference sequence). Here the CDR3 DNA reads TGTGCCAGCAGCCGATACCTGGACAGGGGCGGTGGCTACACCTTC. Its protein product is CASSRYLDRGGGYTF.

The chain combines TRBV21-1 with TRBJ2-7; the D call TRBD2 from the table was never checked on the DNA. TRBV21-1 is designated a pseudogene. The CDR3 has 18 residues. CDR3 DNA sequence: TGTGCCAGCAGCAAAGATGGGACTAGCGGGAGTAACTCCTACGAGCAGTACTTC. Translation gives CASSKDGTSGSNSYEQYF.